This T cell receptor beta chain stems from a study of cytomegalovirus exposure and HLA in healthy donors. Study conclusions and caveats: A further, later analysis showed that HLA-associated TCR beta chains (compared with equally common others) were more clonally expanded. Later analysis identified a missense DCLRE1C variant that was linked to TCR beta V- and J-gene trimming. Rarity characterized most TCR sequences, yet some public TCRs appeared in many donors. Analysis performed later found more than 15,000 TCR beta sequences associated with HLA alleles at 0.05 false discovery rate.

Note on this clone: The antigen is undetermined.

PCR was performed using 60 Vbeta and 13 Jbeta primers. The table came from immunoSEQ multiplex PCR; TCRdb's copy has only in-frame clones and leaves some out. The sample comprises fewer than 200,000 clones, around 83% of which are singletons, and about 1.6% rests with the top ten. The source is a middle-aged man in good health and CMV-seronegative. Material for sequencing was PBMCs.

The CDR3, as DNA: TGTGCCAGCAGCTTGTGGACAGGGAGGGGTTCTGGGGCCAACGTCCTGACTTTC. Protein product: CASSLWTGRGSGANVLTF. The chain couples TRBV5-5 to TRBJ2-6, with D possibly TRBD1 on 8 matching bases. Between the trimmed V and J ends, which lost 1 base and 1 base, there was a span of 15 bases. The CDR3 has 18 amino acids. Germline-derived CDR1 and CDR2 are SGHKS and YYEKEE (reference sequence).